This entry is about one T cell receptor (beta chain). The antigen remains unidentified. TCRdb called the 5' RACE reads again in MiXCR, with one record for every CDR3 protein. This table has around 570,000 distinct CDR3 sequences, approximately 10% appearing once. The data were taken from a study of identical twins. Whole-study findings and limits: There is a chance that invariant MAIT and iNKT cells partially muddied zero-insertion analyses.

Germline CDR1 and CDR2: SEHNR and FQNEAQ (reference sequence). The CDR3 spans 14 residues. Trimming stripped 6 bases from V and 6 bases from J, with 12 bases between. This sample also belongs to another study, concerning yellow fever vaccine responses in identical twins.

Sequenced input: PBMCs. The J gene is TRBJ1-6, the V gene TRBV7-9; D is undetermined. The source is a young woman in good health. The CDR3 reads CASSFWGFNSPLHF. As DNA, the CDR3 is TGTGCCAGCAGTTTCTGGGGTTTTAATTCACCCCTCCACTTT. The whole variable domain, remainder taken from reference TRBV7-9 and TRBJ1-6, is DTGVSQNPRHKITKRGQNVTFRCDPISEHNRLYWYRQTLGQGPEFLTYFQNEAQLEKSRLLSDRFSAERPKGSFSTLEIQRTEQGDSAMYLCASSFWGFNSPLHFGNGTRLTVT.